This TCR beta chain was sequenced in a study of vaccination and CD4 T cells after COVID-19. Study as a whole: Taking of post-vaccine samples occurred a median approximately 72 days after dose two (range 14 to 241).

The CDR3 has 17 amino acids. Germline V gene lookup returns CDR1 SNHLY and CDR2 FYNNEI. The V end was cut by 7 bases, the J end by 4 bases, with 23 bases between. Cultured CD4+ T-cell DNA underwent Oncomine TCR Beta short-read sequencing. The source of extracted genomic DNA was cultured CD4+ T cells. Via MiXCR, TCRdb re-called the PCR reads, giving one row per CDR3 protein. The data hold 8,500 to 10,000 distinct CDR3 sequences, with about 60% observed a single time. Specified treatment: roughly 10-day PBMC culture with coronavirus spike peptide pools or control peptides (ViraFEST assay). CD4+ T lymphocytes from the unexposed donor were collected before the COVID-19 pandemic (2011-2018). Comments on this clonotype: Its antigen remains unidentified.

V and J are TRBV2 and TRBJ1-5; D perhaps matches TRBD1 (5 bases). The receptor's source is a human donor in good health. Source material: CD4+ T cells from blood, cultured in vitro. For the CDR3, the DNA is TGTGCCAGCACCCCGGGGAGGGGCAGCCCGATGAATCAGCCCCAGCATTTT. This encodes CASTPGRGSPMNQPQHF.